A single T cell receptor (beta chain) is shown here with its context. Its antigen is not identified. This sample was included in a study of shared clonotypes between healthy human individuals. Study-wide results and caveats: Around 5.4% of naive CD4 clonotypes were common to several donors. Only blood underwent sampling, and tissue repertoires likely differ. Richness estimates generally favored naive over memory subsets.

V shed 4 bases and J 2 bases; nucleotides not matched to a gene: 7. Looked up from germline, CDR1 is SGHTA and CDR2 is FQGNSA. The CDR3 is made up of 17 amino acids. Execution of the assay was at deep level. Here immunoSEQ multiplex PCR was the method, and the copy in TCRdb shows in-frame clones only, minus some. This table holds 2.3 million or so clones, more than 85% found once. This rearrangement joins TRBV7-2 to TRBJ2-6; 8 positions agree with TRBD2. The sample comprised naive CD4+ T cells from PBMCs. Subset noted: CD45RA+ positively selected. This receptor was obtained from a man aged 18 to 35 in good health. Some clones in this sample may be carry-over from other donors' samples. The CDR3: CASSSLAGIAGANVLTF. The CDR3 bases are TGTGCCAGCAGCTCTTTAGCGGGAATAGCTGGGGCCAACGTCCTGACTTTC.